This T cell receptor (beta chain) was captured in a study of OX40 agonist ivuxolimab in advanced cancers. Study results and limitations: The antigen specificity of the peripheral T cells (those that were expanded) was not determined. Partial responders dosed at 0.1-3.0 mg/kg displayed clonal expansion ranking among the lowest.

Here immunoSEQ multiplex PCR was the method, and the copy in TCRdb shows in-frame clones only, minus some. The table lists roughly 62,000 clones, roughly 85% of them singletons. This clone was recorded a few times. Its target is not known. V dropped 1 base and J dropped 3 bases, with 10 bases sitting between them. Per germline, CDR1 SQVTM and CDR2 ANQGSEA. This CDR3 is built from 13 residues. The chain combines TRBV29-1 with TRBJ2-7; no clear D. This sequence originates from an adult with an advanced solid tumor such as melanoma, head and neck, liver or kidney cancer. The sample here was CD4+ or CD8+ T cells sorted from blood, taken in a trial of the OX40 agonist ivuxolimab. The chain's CDR3 is CSVEVGPFYEQYF. The CDR3 DNA sequence: TGCAGCGTTGAAGTCGGACCTTTCTACGAGCAGTACTTC.